Presented here are 22 T cell receptor beta chains from one specimen sequenced in a study of shared clonotypes between healthy human individuals. This table comes from immunoSEQ multiplex PCR, and its TCRdb copy is limited to in-frame clones, with some not included. The table lists some 2.1 million clones, 90% to 95% of them singletons. The source material was naive CD4+ T cells sorted from blood. The subset was: CD45RA+ positively selected. These receptors were collected from a man aged 18 to 35 in good health.

The genes are TRBV5-1 and TRBJ1-4; 7 bases align to TRBD1. CDR1 SGHRS and CDR2 YFSETQ come from the germline V gene. The CDR3 covers 15 residues. J lost 6 bases, V lost 0 bases, and 5 bases had no gene match. For the CDR3, the DNA is TGCGCCAGCAGCTTGGCTGGACAGGACGATGAAAAACTGTTTTTT. As protein: CASSLAGQDDEKLFF.

The CDR3 DNA is TGTGCCAGCAGCTTAGGTGGAGCGACCTACGAGCAGTACTTC. It specifies CASSLGGATYEQYF. The chain recombines TRBV7-6 with TRBJ2-7; D ambiguous. This CDR3 has 14 residues. Deletions cut 1 base from V and 2 bases from J, with 9 bases between. Germline values: CDR1 SGHVS, CDR2 FNYEAQ.

The V call is TRBV18, the J call TRBJ2-2; D perhaps matches TRBD1 (6 bases). Germline V lookup: CDR1 KGHSH, CDR2 LQKENI. V was pared by 3 bases and J by 11 bases, with 13 bases between. The CDR3 is made up of 13 amino acids. CDR3: CASSPRDNFELFF. CDR3 bases: TGTGCCAGCTCACCGAGGGACAATTTCGAGCTGTTTTTT.

This chain uses TRBV6-5 with TRBJ1-3; TRBD1 agrees at 8 bases. V shed 5 bases, J shed 4 bases, and the junction held 7 bases outside the gene matches. The CDR3 contains 15 residues. Per the germline V gene, CDR1 is MNHEY and CDR2 is SVGAGI. CDR3: CASSTGTGGGNTIYF. CDR3 DNA: TGTGCCAGCAGTACCGGGACAGGAGGAGGAAACACCATATATTTT.

This chain joins TRBV9 and TRBJ1-6; tentatively, D is TRBD1 (6 bases). The CDR3 covers 15 residues. The germline V gene has CDR1 SGDLS and CDR2 YYNGEE. V lost 4 bases and J lost 8, with 16 bases in between. The CDR3 nucleotides read TGTGCCAGCAGCTACAGTGGCCAGGGGTATTCACCCCTCCACTTT. The encoded protein is CASSYSGQGYSPLHF.

In DNA form, the CDR3 reads TGTGCCAGCAGCTGGGAAGCGGCCAGCTACGAGCAGTACTTC. It codes for CASSWEAASYEQYF. The rearrangement uses TRBV5-4 and TRBJ2-7; maybe TRBD2 (5 bases). Germline-derived CDR1 and CDR2 are SGHNT and YYREEE (reference sequence). The V gene lost 3 bases and the J gene lost 3 bases, with 13 bases spanning the gap. The CDR3 runs to 14 residues.

CDR3 region: CASRIAGGPHEQYF. CDR3 bases: TGTGCCAGCAGAATAGCGGGGGGTCCCCACGAGCAGTACTTC. The genes are TRBV6-5 and TRBJ2-7; TRBD2 agrees at 10 bases. The CDR3 runs to 14 residues. The germline V gene has CDR1 MNHEY and CDR2 SVGAGI. The trim removed 6 bases at V and 5 bases at J, leaving 7 bases unmatched.

As regards this clone: Other nucleotide sequences from this sample produce the same CDR3. The chain employs TRBV10-3 and TRBJ2-5; 9 bases are a match to TRBD2. CDR3 length equals 14 residues. CDR1 is ENHRY and CDR2 is SYGVKD in the germline V gene. V was pared by 0 bases and J by 5 bases, with 1 base of the junction left unmatched. The CDR3 bases are TGTGCCATCAGTGAGTCGGCGGGAGGGGAGACCCAGTACTTC. Translation: CAISESAGGETQYF.

V gene TRBV7-2 combines with J gene TRBJ1-1; D is ambiguous. The V gene lost 2 bases and the J gene lost 7 bases, with 11 bases spanning the gap. This CDR3 spans 13 amino acids. Germline V gives CDR1 SGHTA, CDR2 FQGNSA. Here the CDR3 reads CASSLITDREAFF. The CDR3 DNA is TGTGCCAGCAGCTTAATCACGGATCGTGAAGCTTTCTTT. Full variable domain (outside the CDR3, taken from reference TRBV7-2 and TRBJ1-1): GAGVSQSPSNKVTEKGKDVELRCDPISGHTALYWYRQSLGQGLEFLIYFQGNSAPDKSGLPSDRFSAERTGGSVSTLTIQRTQQEDSAVYLCASSLITDREAFFGQGTRLTVV.

The gene calls are TRBV28 and TRBJ2-7, with 9 bases lining up with TRBD1. The V gene's germline CDR1 is MDHEN and CDR2 SYDVKM. The junction had 7 bases not matched to a gene; V was cut back by 6 bases and J by 1 base. The CDR3 spans 15 residues. In DNA, the CDR3 is TGTGCCAGCAGCTCGGACAGGGGCTTTTCCTACGAGCAGTACTTC. It translates to CASSSDRGFSYEQYF.

This clone occurred once. The gene calls are TRBV2 and TRBJ1-2; TRBD1 might be the D (6 bases). This CDR3 has 14 amino acids. Deletions cut 6 bases from V and 4 bases from J, with 15 bases between. CDR1 and CDR2 from the germline V gene are SNHLY and FYNNEI. CDR3 sequence (DNA): TGTGCCAGCAGAGATGGACAGACGACCTATGGCTACACCTTC. Translated: CASRDGQTTYGYTF.

The chain employs TRBV7-8 and TRBJ2-5; D assignment may be TRBD1 or TRBD2 (5 bases each). The V end lost 0 bases, the J end lost 4 bases, and 12 bases lay between the germline ends. Germline assignment: CDR1 SGHVS and CDR2 FQNEAQ. The CDR3 is 15 residues long. The CDR3 loop reads CASSLAGWDGETQYF. CDR3 nucleotide sequence: TGTGCCAGCAGCTTAGCAGGGTGGGACGGAGAGACCCAGTACTTC. Based on the CDR3 plus reference TRBV7-8 and TRBJ2-5, the full variable domain is GAGVSQSPRYKVAKRGQDVALRCDPISGHVSLFWYQQALGQGPEFLTYFQNEAQLDKSGLPSDRFFAERPEGSVSTLKIQRTQQEDSAVYLCASSLAGWDGETQYFGPGTRLLVL.

The chain carries TRBV9 and TRBJ2-3, with TRBD2 identical over 8 bases. The CDR3 is 17 residues long. Germline loops: CDR1 SGDLS, CDR2 YYNGEE. The V and J ends lost 3 bases and 3 bases, in that order; junction bases with no gene match: 12. CDR3 DNA sequence: TGTGCCAGCAGCGCGTGGGACACCGGGAGGGTAACAGATACGCAGTATTTT. This translates into CASSAWDTGRVTDTQYF.

The J gene is TRBJ2-4, the V gene TRBV5-6, with D unresolved. The germline V gene has CDR1 SGHDT and CDR2 YYEEEE. CDR3 length: 16 amino acids. Between the trimmed V and J ends, which lost 3 bases and 9 bases, there was a span of 22 bases. CDR3 region: CASSSGGPSFISIQYF. CDR3 DNA sequence: TGTGCCAGCAGCTCGGGTGGACCCTCTTTTATAAGCATTCAGTACTTC.

The chain carries TRBV5-3 and TRBJ1-6; D uncertain. TRBV5-3 is sorted into the ORF group, with uncertain function. This CDR3 comprises 14 residues. The V end was cut by 3 bases, the J end by 7 bases, with 11 bases between. The CDR3 bases are TGTGCCAGAAGCTCGACCCGGATAAATTCACCCCTCCACTTT. Translating it yields CARSSTRINSPLHF.

The CDR3 sequence is CAWTPGGGTDTQYF. The CDR3 DNA reads as TGTGCCTGGACCCCGGGGGGAGGCACAGATACGCAGTATTTT. The chain combines TRBV30 with TRBJ2-3; 7 bases align to TRBD2. The CDR3 contains 14 residues. Trimming at V came to 4 bases and at J to 1 base, leaving 5 bases not matched to a gene. Germline-derived CDR1 and CDR2 are GTSNPN and SVGIG (reference sequence).

V is TRBV7-2 and J is TRBJ2-7; no firm D call. Between the trimmed V and J ends, which lost 5 bases and 3 bases, there was a span of 14 bases. The CDR3 is 14 residues long. The V gene's germline CDR1 is SGHTA and CDR2 FQGNSA. Here the CDR3 DNA reads TGTGCCAGCAGCCAAAGGTCGAGTCTCTACGAGCAGTACTTC. Its translation is CASSQRSSLYEQYF.

This clone turned up a few times. The J gene is TRBJ2-3, the V gene TRBV19; 7 bases align to TRBD1. The germline V gene has CDR1 LNHDA and CDR2 SQIVND (reference sequence). The CDR3 is 14 amino acids. After removal of 5 bases from V and 1 base from J, the junction contained 3 bases not matched to a gene. DNA for the CDR3: TGTGCCAGTAGTTTTACAGGGGGCACAGATACGCAGTATTTT. The encoded protein is CASSFTGGTDTQYF.

This clone was found once. The chain employs TRBV27 and TRBJ2-3; possible D gene TRBD2, 5 bases. V lost 9 bases, J lost 0 bases, and 13 bases lay in between. The CDR3 is 14 amino acids. Looked up from germline, CDR1 is MNHEY and CDR2 is SMNVEV (reference sequence). The CDR3, as DNA: TGTGCCAGTACCCGACGGGAAAGCACAGATACGCAGTATTTT. It translates to CASTRRESTDTQYF.

This chain connects TRBV6-4 to TRBJ2-7; D remains ambiguous. The CDR3 extends over 16 amino acids. CDR1 and CDR2 from the germline V gene are MRHNA and SNTAGT. Trimming took off 2 bases at V and 3 bases at J, with 17 bases between the two ends. CDR3 in DNA: TGTGCCAGCAGTGACCCAAAACACCAGACCCGCTACGAGCAGTACTTC. Protein product: CASSDPKHQTRYEQYF.

V is TRBV7-2 and J is TRBJ2-5; TRBD2 agrees at 11 bases. Germline V gene data show CDR1 as SGHTA and CDR2 as FQGNSA. V shed 5 bases and J 5 bases; nucleotides not matched to a gene: 7. This CDR3 spans 15 amino acids. CDR3 protein: CASSRLAGLVETQYF. In DNA form, the CDR3 reads TGTGCCAGCAGCCGACTAGCGGGACTCGTGGAGACCCAGTACTTC.

V gene TRBV9 combines with J gene TRBJ1-1; possibly TRBD1 for D (6 bases). The CDR3 has 11 residues. Germline CDR1 and CDR2: SGDLS and YYNGEE. The V end was cut by 5 bases, the J end by 10 bases, with 12 bases between. Written as DNA, the CDR3 is TGTGCCAGCAGTGGAACAGGGTCAGCTTTCTTT. Its protein is CASSGTGSAFF. Combining the CDR3 with reference TRBV9 and TRBJ1-1 gives the whole variable domain DSGVTQTPKHLITATGQRVTLRCSPRSGDLSVYWYQQSLDQGLQFLIQYYNGEERAKGNILERFSAQQFPDLHSELNLSSLELGDSALYFCASSGTGSAFFGQGTRLTVV.